The present T cell receptor (beta chain) was sequenced within a study of tumor and adjacent non-tumor tissue in lung cancer. Study-level findings and limits: Significantly higher TCR diversity was found in tumor than normal lung. In normal lung, the top 100 clones were significantly more dominant than in tumor. Patients with more diverse tumor TCRs had worse survival.

RNA was extracted from bulk tissue without any cell sorting. Donors were chemotherapy-naive, newly diagnosed lung cancer surgical patients in China, August–late 2014. Germline V CDR1 and CDR2: MNHEY, SVGEGT. The CDR3 contains 14 residues. V lost 10 bases to trimming and J lost 1 base, with 15 bases between them. This clonotype was seen ten or more times. Its matching antigen is unknown. Three rounds of nested PCR, following a modified ARM-PCR protocol, produced the TCRbeta library. TCRdb redid the calling of the multiplex PCR reads with MiXCR, one entry per CDR3 protein. The sample holds more than 85,000 distinct CDR3 sequences, roughly 77% seen once.

The J gene is TRBJ2-3, the V gene TRBV6-2 or TRBV6-3; D may be TRBD2 (6 bases). The clonotype originates from a woman aged 60-75 years with non-small cell lung cancer. The sequenced material came from lung tumor tissue. The CDR3 nucleotides are TGTGCCACCCTGCGGGGCGGGGGCACAGATACGCAGTATTTT. It specifies CATLRGGGTDTQYF.